This T cell receptor beta chain derives from a study of lymphopenia after photon versus proton radiotherapy. General study results and limits: Relative stability marked proton patients; photon patients lost diversity and naive cells.

Details on this clone: As yet, its antigen is unknown.

The method was immunoSEQ multiplex PCR; TCRdb's version includes in-frame clones alone and lacks a portion of them. The sample yields around 66,000 clones, approximately 86% seen once. This CDR3 region has 13 residues. Germline assignment: CDR1 SGHTS and CDR2 YDEGEE. V lost 7 bases, J lost 2 bases, and 10 bases lay in between. This material consisted of peripheral blood, taken from a patient treated with photon-based radiotherapy. The sequence was collected from a man in his forties with gastric cancer. The chain couples TRBV5-8 to TRBJ2-4; the D gene is possibly TRBD2 (6 bases). In DNA form, the CDR3 reads TGTGCCAGCGGGGGGAAGTCCAAAAACATTCAGTACTTC. Translating it yields CASGGKSKNIQYF.